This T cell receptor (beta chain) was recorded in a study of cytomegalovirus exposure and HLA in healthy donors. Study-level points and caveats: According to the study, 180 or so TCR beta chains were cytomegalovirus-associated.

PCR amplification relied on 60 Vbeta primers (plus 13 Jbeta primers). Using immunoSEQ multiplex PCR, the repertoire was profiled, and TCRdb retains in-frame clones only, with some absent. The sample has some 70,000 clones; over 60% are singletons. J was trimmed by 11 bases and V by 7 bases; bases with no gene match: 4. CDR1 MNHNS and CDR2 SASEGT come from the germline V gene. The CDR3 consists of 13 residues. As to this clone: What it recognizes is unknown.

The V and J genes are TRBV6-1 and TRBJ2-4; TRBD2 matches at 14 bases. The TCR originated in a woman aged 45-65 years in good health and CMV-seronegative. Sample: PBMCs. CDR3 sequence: CASTGTSGSLQYF. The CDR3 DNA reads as TGTGCCAGCACGGGGACTAGCGGGAGTCTTCAGTACTTC.